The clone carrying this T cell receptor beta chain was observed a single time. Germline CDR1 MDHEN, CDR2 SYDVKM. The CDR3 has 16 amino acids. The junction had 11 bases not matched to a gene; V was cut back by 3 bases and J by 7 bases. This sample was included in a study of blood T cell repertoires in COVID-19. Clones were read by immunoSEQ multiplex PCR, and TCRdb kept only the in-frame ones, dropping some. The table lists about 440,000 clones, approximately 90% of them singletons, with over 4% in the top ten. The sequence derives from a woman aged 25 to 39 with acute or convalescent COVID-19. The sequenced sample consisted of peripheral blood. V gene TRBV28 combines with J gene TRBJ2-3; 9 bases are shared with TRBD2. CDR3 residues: CASSFFSRGGRNTQYF. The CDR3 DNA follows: TGTGCCAGCAGTTTTTTTTCGCGGGGGGGCCGGAATACGCAGTATTTT.